The 23 T cell receptor beta chains given below trace back to one sample, sequenced in a study of cytomegalovirus exposure and HLA in healthy donors. Clones were read by immunoSEQ multiplex PCR, and TCRdb kept only the in-frame ones, dropping some. This sample carries fewer than 150,000 clones, almost 90% of them seen once, and the ten largest clones take around 8%. Specimen: PBMCs. The receptor set was obtained from a woman aged 18-30 years in good health and CMV-seropositive.

V usage is TRBV18 and J usage is TRBJ2-3, with D tentatively TRBD2 (7 bases). The CDR3 runs 13 residues. The germline V gene encodes CDR1 KGHSH and CDR2 LQKENI. Trimming stripped 8 bases from V and 1 base from J, with 10 bases between. In DNA form, the CDR3 reads TGTGCCAGCGGGGGGGCCGGCACAGATACGCAGTATTTT. It translates to CASGGAGTDTQYF.

The chain is built from TRBV2 and TRBJ2-1; TRBD1 is a possible D gene (5 bases). The germline V and J ends were trimmed by 8 bases and 5 bases, with 16 bases remaining between them. The CDR3 is 14 amino acids. Looked up from germline, CDR1 is SNHLY and CDR2 is FYNNEI. In nucleotides, the CDR3 is TGTGCCAGCTCGCTGGGGCGGATAAACAATGAGCAGTTCTTC. The encoded protein is CASSLGRINNEQFF.

This sequence joins TRBV30 and TRBJ1-5; D gene unclear. Per germline, CDR1 GTSNPN and CDR2 SVGIG (reference sequence). The CDR3 covers 13 residues. The V end lost 2 bases, the J end lost 8 bases, and 13 bases lay between the germline ends. CDR3 in DNA: TGTGCCTGGAGTCCCACGGGTTGGGAGCCCCAGCATTTT. Its translation: CAWSPTGWEPQHF.

With regard to this clone: An end of the junction does not agree with germline; a read error may underlie this. V gene TRBV27 combines with J gene TRBJ2-1; TRBD2 agrees at 7 bases. The CDR3 sequence is 11 residues long. CDR1 MNHEY and CDR2 SMNVEV come from the germline V gene (reference sequence). This chain's CDR3 is CASGLAGEQFF. The CDR3 DNA reads as TGTGCCAGCGGTTTAGCGGGCGAGCAGTTCTTC.

This clone has ten or more counts. J is TRBJ1-1 and V is TRBV6-5; possibly TRBD1 for D (6 bases). CDR3 length equals 13 residues. Germline CDR1 MNHEY, CDR2 SVGAGI. Trimming pared 7 bases from V and 11 bases from J, leaving 20 bases between. CDR3 DNA sequence: TGTGCCAGCACTCCCCCCGGGGGGCTTCAGGCTTTCTTT. Translating gives CASTPPGGLQAFF.

V and J are TRBV20-1 and TRBJ2-7; 7 bases align to TRBD2. The ends lost 6 bases at V and 3 bases at J; junction bases unmatched: 2. CDR1 and CDR2 (germline): DFQATT, SNEGSKA (reference sequence). The CDR3 totals 11 residues. In DNA, the CDR3 is TGCAGTGCCAGGACTAGCTACGAGCAGTACTTC. As protein: CSARTSYEQYF.

The V and J genes are TRBV5-1 and TRBJ1-2; D ambiguous. In germline, CDR1 is SGHRS, CDR2 YFSETQ. This CDR3 is 18 amino acids long. V dropped 0 bases and J dropped 1 base, with 19 bases sitting between them. The CDR3 spells CASSLGPSRTALNYGYTF. Written as DNA, the CDR3 is TGCGCCAGCAGCTTGGGTCCCTCCAGAACAGCCCTTAACTATGGCTACACCTTC.

The CDR3 DNA is TGTGCCAGCAGCGGATACAGGGATAACTATGGCTACACCTTC. As protein: CASSGYRDNYGYTF. The J gene is TRBJ1-2, the V gene TRBV9; weak D call: TRBD1 (6 bases). CDR1 and CDR2 (germline): SGDLS, YYNGEE. V was cut by 3 bases and J by 1 base, with 10 bases left in between. This CDR3 has 14 residues.

The genes are TRBV15 and TRBJ2-7; maybe TRBD2 (5 bases). Germline loops: CDR1 LNHNV, CDR2 YYDKDF (reference sequence). V was clipped by 5 bases and J by 0 bases, with 8 bases between them. The CDR3 sequence is 13 residues long. The CDR3 here is CATSAGLSYEQYF. CDR3 nucleotides: TGTGCCACCAGCGCGGGCCTCTCCTACGAGCAGTACTTC.

This clone appeared once. The chain joins TRBV6-1 to TRBJ1-1; D might be TRBD1 (6 bases). The germline V gene has CDR1 MNHNS and CDR2 SASEGT. Between the trimmed V and J ends, which lost 3 bases and 5 bases, there was a span of 16 bases. This CDR3 is built from 15 residues. The CDR3 sequence is CASSDRQGLRTEAFF. The CDR3 coding sequence is TGTGCCAGCAGTGACAGGCAGGGGCTAAGGACTGAAGCTTTCTTT.

The chain is built from TRBV6-1 and TRBJ2-3; TRBD2 is a possible D gene (6 bases). CDR3 length: 12 amino acids. Deletions cut 6 bases from V and 12 bases from J, with 16 bases between. The germline V gene encodes CDR1 MNHNS and CDR2 SASEGT. The CDR3 DNA sequence: TGTGCCAGCAGACCCCCGGGACTTAGACAGTATTTT. Translated, it gives CASRPPGLRQYF.

CDR3 in amino acids: CASRWDRDQPQHF. The CDR3 DNA follows: TGTGCCAGCAGGTGGGACAGGGATCAGCCCCAGCATTTT. This rearrangement joins TRBV6-1 to TRBJ1-5; 9 bases are shared with TRBD1. J was trimmed by 5 bases and V by 6 bases; bases with no gene match: 2. The germline V gene has CDR1 MNHNS and CDR2 SASEGT. The CDR3 consists of 13 residues.

CDR3 sequence: CASSPGQGLNTEAFF. The DNA for the CDR3 is TGCGCCAGCAGCCCGGGACAGGGATTAAACACTGAAGCTTTCTTT. V gene TRBV5-1 combines with J gene TRBJ1-1; 9 bases are a match to TRBD1. J lost 2 bases, V lost 4 bases, and 6 bases had no gene match. CDR1 and CDR2 (germline): SGHRS, YFSETQ. This CDR3 has 15 residues.

The chain uses TRBV4-2 and TRBJ2-3; 12 positions agree with TRBD2. V was clipped by 2 bases and J by 3 bases; unmatched bases: 6. The CDR3 length is 17 residues. Looked up from germline, CDR1 is LGHNA and CDR2 is YNFKEQ. The CDR3 bases are TGTGCCAGCAGCCAAACCCTAGCGGGGGGGAAGACAGATACGCAGTATTTT. Protein product: CASSQTLAGGKTDTQYF.

The CDR3 nucleotides are TGCGCCAGCACCGGGACTCCTAACACCGGGGAGCTGTTTTTT. It translates to CASTGTPNTGELFF. The chain recombines TRBV5-1 with TRBJ2-2; the D gene is possibly TRBD2 (6 bases). The germline V and J ends were trimmed by 6 bases and 2 bases, with 11 bases remaining between them. CDR1 is SGHRS, CDR2 YFSETQ, per germline. The CDR3 loop spans 14 amino acids. The whole variable domain, filled in from reference TRBV5-1 and TRBJ2-2, reads KAGVTQTPRYLIKTRGQQVTLSCSPISGHRSVSWYQQTPGQGLQFLFEYFSETQRNKGNFPGRFSGRQFSNSRSEMNVSTLELGDSALYLCASTGTPNTGELFFGEGSRLTVL.

The CDR3 here is CASRRRLGREQYF. In DNA form, the CDR3 reads TGTGCCAGTCGCAGACGGCTGGGGAGGGAGCAGTACTTC. The gene calls are TRBV2 and TRBJ2-7; D is possibly TRBD2 (6 bases). The V and J ends lost 9 bases and 7 bases respectively, with 19 bases between them. CDR3 length: 13 amino acids. Germline V gene sequence: CDR1 SNHLY, CDR2 FYNNEI.

This chain links TRBV6-6 with TRBJ2-7; 10 bases map to TRBD2. The ends lost 6 bases at V and 0 bases at J; junction bases unmatched: 5. CDR1 is MNHNY and CDR2 is SVGAGI in the germline V gene (reference sequence). The CDR3 consists of 15 residues. The CDR3 nucleotides are TGTGCCAGCAGATCTAGCGGGGGTGGCTCCTACGAGCAGTACTTC. Protein sequence: CASRSSGGGSYEQYF.

The CDR3 loop is CASSVVGGRDTDTQYF. The DNA for the CDR3 is TGTGCCAGCAGCGTAGTAGGCGGGAGGGACACAGATACGCAGTATTTT. The chain joins TRBV9 to TRBJ2-3; 9 bases match TRBD2. The CDR3 runs to 16 residues. Germline loops: CDR1 SGDLS, CDR2 YYNGEE. Trimming at V came to 0 bases and at J to 2 bases, leaving 4 bases not matched to a gene.

This rearrangement joins TRBV18 to TRBJ2-5; D perhaps matches TRBD2 (6 bases). CDR3 length equals 15 residues. Germline V lookup: CDR1 KGHSH, CDR2 LQKENI. V dropped 5 bases and J dropped 4 bases, with 17 bases sitting between them. CDR3 sequence (DNA): TGTGCCAGCTCAGCGGGACTCGCGAGGGGAGAGACCCAGTACTTC. Protein product: CASSAGLARGETQYF.

The chain uses TRBV12-5 and TRBJ2-3; 8 bases map to TRBD2. With 0 bases clipped from V and 2 bases from J, the junction kept 7 bases outside the gene matches. Germline V gene sequence: CDR1 LGHNT, CDR2 FRNRAP. This CDR3 has 17 residues. The CDR3 here is CASGLVLVSGITDTQYF. The CDR3 DNA reads TGTGCTAGTGGTTTGGTACTAGTTAGCGGGATCACAGATACGCAGTATTTT.

The genes are TRBV5-1 and TRBJ1-3; D gene ambiguous. Looked up from germline, CDR1 is SGHRS and CDR2 is YFSETQ. This CDR3 region has 15 residues. Trimming pared 7 bases from V and 4 bases from J, leaving 18 bases between. CDR3 bases: TGCGCCAGCCGTCCCGGGTCCCCGGCGGGAAACACCATATATTTT. It codes for CASRPGSPAGNTIYF.

V and J are TRBV28 and TRBJ2-3, with TRBD2 as a possible D gene (6 bases). Trimming shortened V by 3 bases and J by 4 bases, and 23 bases separated the two germline ends. The germline V gene has CDR1 MDHEN and CDR2 SYDVKM. This CDR3 is 18 amino acids long. CDR3 loop: CASSFPSVFRERADTQYF. CDR3 coding DNA: TGTGCCAGCAGTTTCCCCTCCGTATTCCGGGAGAGGGCAGATACGCAGTATTTT.

This chain connects TRBV27 to TRBJ1-1; 9 positions match TRBD1. The CDR3 consists of 14 residues. J gave up 2 bases and V 2 bases, and 0 bases lay outside the gene matches. Germline values: CDR1 MNHEY, CDR2 SMNVEV (reference sequence). In DNA, the CDR3 is TGTGCCAGCAGTTTAACAGGGGGCAACACTGAAGCTTTCTTT. Its translation: CASSLTGGNTEAFF.